This T cell receptor (beta chain) was obtained from a study of PD-L1 blockade in urothelial cancer (dated 2017 in TCRdb). Study-wide context: All patients started therapy at some point between 2014 and 2016 and received atezolizumab 1,200 mg intravenously every 3 weeks. About 90% of the 29 patients were identified as males with urothelial cancer of bladder origin, and a prior smoking history was reported by 18 of 29 patients. Patients had an ECOG performance status of 0 or 1 and had received between 0 and 3 prior chemotherapy regimens. Blood samples were analyzed 3 weeks after the start of treatment (second dose) and 6 weeks after the start of treatment. Blood samples gave a median of approximately 150,000 T cells and approximately 80,000 unique TCRs, with a median clonality of 0.080. The study, an exploratory multi-omic analysis, examined somatic, immune and clinical correlates of response to PD-L1 blockade with atezolizumab in urothelial cancer. TCR sequencing covered pretreatment tumor samples and matched, serially collected peripheral blood taken before and after atezolizumab treatment. Progression-free survival longer than 6 months counted as durable clinical benefit, and TCR features were additionally tested against both progression-free and overall survival. Whole exome sequencing and RNA sequencing of pretreatment tumors were performed alongside TCR sequencing in the same patients. Fewer than ten patients reached durable clinical benefit, while some 19 patients did not. Pretreatment blood TCR-seq was available for around 29 patients, at least one posttreatment blood collection was obtained for some 25 patients, and tumor TCR-seq was available for some 25 patients.

What the research found in general, with its limitations: Improved progression-free and overall survival was associated with having pretreatment peripheral blood TCR clonality below the median. Because the sample size was small (n of about 29) and many exploratory analyses were performed, the results are intended to be hypothesis-generating. Patients with durable benefit showed greater expansion of tumor-associated TCR clones in peripheral blood 3 weeks after starting treatment (n of about 20, p = 0.022).

Each PCR received spiked-in synthetic TCR analog templates so that absolute template abundance could be estimated from read counts. The immunoSEQ assay was used to amplify TCRbeta CDR3 regions from genomic DNA with bias-controlled V and J gene primers. Rearranged TCRbeta segments were sequenced at approximately 20X coverage. The source study handled its data this way. Clustering was used to correct sequencing errors, and CDR3s were annotated against IMGT so that V, D and J genes could be assigned. Only productive TCRbeta rearrangements were used in downstream analyses, excluding out-of-frame or stop-codon sequences. Clonality was computed as one minus Shannon entropy normalized by the log of the number of unique productive sequences. Fisher's exact test with Benjamini-Hochberg correction, using a cutoff of adjusted p below 0.01, was how clones that differed between time points or between blood and tumor were identified. TCRdb carries this immuneACCESS record with in-frame sequences only. Its versions omit some clonotypes, under half of them owing to an unresolved V gene in the studies checked, with the rest unexplained. The DNA was the basis for D and trimming; V, J and clone size are from that table. The sample table records about 120,000 clones; around 89% of these occur just once. Roughly 1.7% of the sample belongs to the ten largest clones.

Concerning this clone: Its antigen is unknown. Per-base qualities were not stored, and no clone one base away is much larger.

The CDR3 has 13 amino acids, counting the end cysteine and phenylalanine. Only CDR3 DNA remains: 39 bases, in frame from the first base. V trim: 3 bases; J trim: 7 bases; unmatched bases: 5. CDR1 and CDR2 are read off the germline V gene as SGHRS and YFSETQ. According to the study, the label for this sample's time point signals: peripheral blood 6 weeks after treatment start. The cohort comprised 25 to 30 patients with locally advanced or metastatic urothelial carcinoma treated at Memorial Sloan Kettering on a trial protocol. Peripheral blood mononuclear cells were collected pretreatment and during treatment, with between 1 and 8 total time points obtained per patient. The Qiagen DNeasy Blood extraction kit was used to purify genomic DNA from total PBMCs and tumor samples. PBMCs were collected pretreatment and during treatment and were isolated and stored as previously described.

This receptor chain uses TRBV5-1 and TRBJ2-3, with 7 middle bases fitting TRBD2. Source: PBMCs, taken around atezolizumab (anti-PD-L1) treatment. This receptor was identified in a man in his sixties with urothelial cancer. The CDR3 loop reads CASSWGEGNTQYF. The nucleotide sequence reads TGCGCCAGCAGCTGGGGGGAGGGAAATACGCAGTATTTT.